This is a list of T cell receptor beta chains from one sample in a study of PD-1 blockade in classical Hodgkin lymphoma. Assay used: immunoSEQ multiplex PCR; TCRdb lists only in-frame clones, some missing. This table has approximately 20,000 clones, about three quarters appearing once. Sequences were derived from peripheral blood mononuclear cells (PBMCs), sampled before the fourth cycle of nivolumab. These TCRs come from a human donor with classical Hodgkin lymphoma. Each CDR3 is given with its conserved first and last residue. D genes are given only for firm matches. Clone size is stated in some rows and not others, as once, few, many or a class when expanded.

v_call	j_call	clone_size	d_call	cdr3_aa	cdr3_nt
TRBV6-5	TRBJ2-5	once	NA	CASSYLHGETQYF	TGTGCCAGCAGTTATCTACATGGGGAGACCCAGTACTTC
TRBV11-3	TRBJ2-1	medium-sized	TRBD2	CASSPPGGKYNEQFF	TGTGCCAGCAGCCCCCCCGGGGGGAAATACAATGAGCAGTTCTTC
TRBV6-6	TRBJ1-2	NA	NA	CASSRGDGYTF	TGTGCCAGCAGTAGGGGGGATGGCTACACCTTC
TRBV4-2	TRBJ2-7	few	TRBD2	CASSQGFSGSSYEQYF	TGTGCCAGCAGCCAAGGCTTTAGCGGGAGCTCCTACGAGCAGTACTTC
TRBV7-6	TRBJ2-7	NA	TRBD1	CASSLTGTSEQYF	TGTGCCAGCAGCTTGACAGGGACGAGCGAGCAGTACTTC
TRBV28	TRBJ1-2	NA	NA	CASSFQGIGYTF	TGTGCCAGCAGTTTCCAGGGGATAGGCTACACCTTC
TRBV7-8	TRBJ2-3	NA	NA	CASSLQGGAADTQYF	TGTGCCAGCAGCCTCCAAGGTGGGGCGGCAGATACGCAGTATTTT
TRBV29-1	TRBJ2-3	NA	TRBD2	CSVTLAGITDTQYF	TGCAGCGTTACACTAGCGGGAATCACAGATACGCAGTATTTT
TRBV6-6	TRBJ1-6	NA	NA	CASSYGGHLEYSPLHF	TGTGCCAGCAGTTACGGGGGACACCTGGAGTATTCACCCCTCCACTTT
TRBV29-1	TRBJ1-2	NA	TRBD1	CSVGDRELDYTF	TGCAGCGTTGGAGACAGGGAGTTAGACTACACCTTC
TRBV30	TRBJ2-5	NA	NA	CAWSDLGVRETQYF	TGTGCCTGGAGTGATCTGGGGGTCCGGGAGACCCAGTACTTC
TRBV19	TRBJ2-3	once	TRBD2	CASSIEGLAGDTQYF	TGTGCCAGTAGTATAGAAGGACTAGCAGGAGATACGCAGTATTTT
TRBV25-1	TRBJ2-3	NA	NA	CASRNPGNTQYF	TGTGCCAGCCGCAACCCCGGGAATACGCAGTATTTT
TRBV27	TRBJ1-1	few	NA	CARDSVAEAFF	TGTGCTCGAGACTCGGTGGCTGAAGCTTTCTTT
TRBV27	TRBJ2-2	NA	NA	CASSLQGRTGELFF	TGTGCCAGCAGTCTCCAGGGTCGCACCGGGGAGCTGTTTTTT
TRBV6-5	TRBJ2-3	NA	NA	CASSTLDTQYF	TGTGCCAGCAGTACCCTAGATACGCAGTATTTT
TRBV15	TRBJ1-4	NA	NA	CATSRDGTAEEKLFF	TGTGCCACCAGCAGAGACGGAACAGCGGAAGAAAAACTGTTTTTT
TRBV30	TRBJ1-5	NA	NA	CAWSAGLKDQPQHF	TGTGCCTGGAGTGCCGGGCTAAAGGACCAGCCCCAGCATTTT
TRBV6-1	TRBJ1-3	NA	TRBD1	CASTLDRGPGNTIYF	TGTGCCAGCACCTTGGACAGGGGGCCTGGAAACACCATATATTTT
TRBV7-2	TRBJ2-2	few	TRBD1	CASSFGQGLHGELFF	TGTGCCAGCAGCTTCGGACAGGGATTACACGGGGAGCTGTTTTTT
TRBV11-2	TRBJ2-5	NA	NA	CASRGPLEETQYF	TGTGCCAGCAGGGGCCCGCTCGAAGAGACCCAGTACTTC
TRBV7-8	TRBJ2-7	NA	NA	CASSLRSLGDYEQYF	TGTGCCAGCAGCTTAAGGTCCCTGGGGGACTACGAGCAGTACTTC
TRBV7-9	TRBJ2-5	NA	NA	CASSFQETQYF	TGTGCCAGCAGTTTTCAAGAGACCCAGTACTTC
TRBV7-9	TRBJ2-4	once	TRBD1	CATEPRDRKNIQYF	TGTGCCACCGAACCCCGGGACAGAAAAAACATTCAGTACTTC
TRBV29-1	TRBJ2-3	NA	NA	CSVERRDTQYF	TGCAGCGTTGAAAGGAGGGATACGCAGTATTTT
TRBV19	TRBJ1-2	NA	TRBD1	CATGQGHYGYTF	TGTGCCACCGGACAGGGCCACTATGGCTACACCTTC
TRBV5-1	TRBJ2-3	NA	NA	CASSFVRDTQYF	TGCGCCAGCAGCTTTGTCAGGGATACGCAGTATTTT
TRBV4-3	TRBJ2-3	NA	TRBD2	CASSHRKSGGTGSGKEDTQYF	TGCGCCAGCAGCCATCGAAAATCGGGGGGAACGGGGAGCGGGAAGGAAGATACGCAGTATTTT
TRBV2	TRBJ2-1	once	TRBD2	CASSDGGGNNEQFF	TGTGCCAGCAGTGATGGCGGGGGGAACAATGAGCAGTTCTTC
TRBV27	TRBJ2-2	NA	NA	CASSIRENTGELFF	TGTGCCAGCAGTATCAGGGAGAACACCGGGGAGCTGTTTTTT
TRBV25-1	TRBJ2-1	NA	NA	CASSGPHANDEQFF	TGTGCCAGCAGTGGCCCCCACGCGAACGATGAGCAGTTCTTC
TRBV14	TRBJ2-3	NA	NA	CASSQDWATDTQYF	TGTGCCAGCAGCCAAGATTGGGCCACAGATACGCAGTATTTT
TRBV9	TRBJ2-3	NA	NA	CASSVQGNADTQYF	TGTGCCAGCAGCGTCCAGGGCAACGCAGATACGCAGTATTTT
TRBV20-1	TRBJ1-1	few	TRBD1	CSARTGGEAFF	TGCAGTGCTAGGACAGGGGGGGAAGCTTTCTTT
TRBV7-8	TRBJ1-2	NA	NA	CASSHQSFSRGYTF	TGTGCCAGCAGCCATCAGAGTTTTTCCAGGGGCTACACCTTC
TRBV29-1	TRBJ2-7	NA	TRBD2	CSVEVSGGSHEQYF	TGCAGCGTTGAGGTTAGCGGGGGTAGCCACGAGCAGTACTTC
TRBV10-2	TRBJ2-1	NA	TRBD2	CASSVLAGAYNEQFF	TGCGCCAGCAGTGTCCTAGCGGGAGCCTACAATGAGCAGTTCTTC